What follows is one T cell receptor beta chain and its context. The source of the sample is a study of human T cells and chemical hapten exposure. Sample time point: patch test 3, about 24 weeks after DPC sensitization. Treatment specified: therapeutic diphenylcyclopropenone sensitization with weekly scalp DPC. CDR1 and CDR2 (germline): KGHDR, SFDVKD. The ends were cut back, 3 bases at V and 5 bases at J, with 8 bases in the middle. This CDR3 region has 13 residues. Each CDR3 protein is one row after TCRdb ran MiXCR on the RACE reads. The sample holds around 85,000 distinct CDR3 sequences; 13% are singletons and the top ten take around 5.8%.

The clonotype originates from a woman in her fifties or sixties with alopecia areata. Some clones in this sample may be carry-over from other donors' samples. The chain has TRBV24-1 and TRBJ2-3; D gene uncertain. Specimen: whole blood, collected in connection with sensitization to the hapten diphenylcyclopropenone (DPC). The CDR3 DNA is TGTGCCACCAGTGATCCGTCCCAAGATACGCAGTATTTT. Its protein product is CATSDPSQDTQYF.